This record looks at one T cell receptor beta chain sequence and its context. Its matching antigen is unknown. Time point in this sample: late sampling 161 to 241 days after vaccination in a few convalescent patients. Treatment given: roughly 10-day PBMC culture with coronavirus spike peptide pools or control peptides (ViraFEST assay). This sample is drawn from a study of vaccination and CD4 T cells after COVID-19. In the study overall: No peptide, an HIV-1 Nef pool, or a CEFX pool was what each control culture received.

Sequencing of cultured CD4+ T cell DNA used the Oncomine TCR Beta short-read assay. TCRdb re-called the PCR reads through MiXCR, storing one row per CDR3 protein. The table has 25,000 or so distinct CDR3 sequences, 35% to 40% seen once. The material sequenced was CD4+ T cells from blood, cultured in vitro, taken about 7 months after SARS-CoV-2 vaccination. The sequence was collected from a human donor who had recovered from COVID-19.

The CDR3 DNA is TGCAGTGCTAGAGACTTGCAGACAGGCCGCGGGAGCGAGCAGTACTTC. Translated, it gives CSARDLQTGRGSEQYF. The chain recombines TRBV20-1 with TRBJ2-7; maybe TRBD2 (7 bases). The CDR3 covers 16 residues. Trimming removed 0 bases at V and 6 bases at J, with 21 bases between. The germline V gene encodes CDR1 DFQATT and CDR2 SNEGSKA (reference sequence).